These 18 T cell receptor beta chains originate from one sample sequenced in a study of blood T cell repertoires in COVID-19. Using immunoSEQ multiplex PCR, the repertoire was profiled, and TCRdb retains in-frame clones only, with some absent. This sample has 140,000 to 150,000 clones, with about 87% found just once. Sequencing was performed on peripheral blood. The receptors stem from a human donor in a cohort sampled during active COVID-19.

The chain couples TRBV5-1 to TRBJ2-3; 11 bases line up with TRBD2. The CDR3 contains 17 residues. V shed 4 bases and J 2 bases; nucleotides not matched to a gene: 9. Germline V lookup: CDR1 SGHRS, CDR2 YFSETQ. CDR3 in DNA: TGCGCCAGCAGCCTAGCCTCTAGCGGGGGGACCACAGATACGCAGTATTTT. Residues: CASSLASSGGTTDTQYF.

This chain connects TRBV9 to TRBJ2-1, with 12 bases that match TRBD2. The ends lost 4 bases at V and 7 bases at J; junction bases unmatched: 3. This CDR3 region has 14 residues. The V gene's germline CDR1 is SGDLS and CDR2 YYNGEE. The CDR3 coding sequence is TGTGCCAGCAGCCTAGCGGGAGGGCCTAATGAGCAGTTCTTC. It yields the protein CASSLAGGPNEQFF.

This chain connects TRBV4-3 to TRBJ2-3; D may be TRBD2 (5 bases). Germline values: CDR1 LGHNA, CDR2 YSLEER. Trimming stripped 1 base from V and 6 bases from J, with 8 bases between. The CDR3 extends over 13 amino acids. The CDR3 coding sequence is TGCGCCAGCAGCCAAGCCGGGGTGGATACGCAGTATTTT. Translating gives CASSQAGVDTQYF.

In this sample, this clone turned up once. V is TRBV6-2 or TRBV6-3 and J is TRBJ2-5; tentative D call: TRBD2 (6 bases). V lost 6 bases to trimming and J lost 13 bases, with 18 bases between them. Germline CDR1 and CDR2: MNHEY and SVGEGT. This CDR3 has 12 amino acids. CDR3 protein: CASSQTALGGYF. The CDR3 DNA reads TGTGCCAGCAGCCAGACCGCGCTCGGGGGGTACTTC.

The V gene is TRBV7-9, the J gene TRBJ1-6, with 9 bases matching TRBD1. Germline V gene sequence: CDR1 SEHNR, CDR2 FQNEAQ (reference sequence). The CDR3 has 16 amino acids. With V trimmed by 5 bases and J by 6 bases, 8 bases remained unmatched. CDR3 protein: CASSQSGQGLNSPLHF. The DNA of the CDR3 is TGTGCCAGCAGCCAATCAGGACAGGGGCTTAATTCACCCCTCCACTTT.

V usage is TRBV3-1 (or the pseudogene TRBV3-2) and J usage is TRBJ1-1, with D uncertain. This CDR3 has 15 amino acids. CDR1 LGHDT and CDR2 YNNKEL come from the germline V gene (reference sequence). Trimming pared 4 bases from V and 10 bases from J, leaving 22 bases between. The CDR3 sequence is CASSLRGTGGYGAFF. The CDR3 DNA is TGTGCCAGCAGCCTACGTGGCACGGGAGGCTACGGAGCTTTCTTT.

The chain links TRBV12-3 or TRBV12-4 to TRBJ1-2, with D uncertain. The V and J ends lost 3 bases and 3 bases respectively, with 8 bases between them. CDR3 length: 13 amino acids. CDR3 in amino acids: CASSLSIDYGYTF. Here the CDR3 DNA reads TGTGCCAGCAGTTTGTCTATCGACTATGGCTACACCTTC.

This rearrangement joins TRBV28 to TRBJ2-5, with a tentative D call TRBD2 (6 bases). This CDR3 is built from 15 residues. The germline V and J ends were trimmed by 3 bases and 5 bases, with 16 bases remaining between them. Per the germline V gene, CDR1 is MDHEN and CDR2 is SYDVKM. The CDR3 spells CASSFYGGGGETQYF. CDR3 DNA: TGTGCCAGCAGTTTTTATGGAGGAGGAGGGGAGACCCAGTACTTC. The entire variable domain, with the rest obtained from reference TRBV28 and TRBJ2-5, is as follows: DVKVTQSSRYLVKRTGEKVFLECVQDMDHENMFWYRQDPGLGLRLIYFSYDVKMKEKGDIPEGYSVSREKKERFSLILESASTNQTSMYLCASSFYGGGGETQYFGPGTRLLVL.

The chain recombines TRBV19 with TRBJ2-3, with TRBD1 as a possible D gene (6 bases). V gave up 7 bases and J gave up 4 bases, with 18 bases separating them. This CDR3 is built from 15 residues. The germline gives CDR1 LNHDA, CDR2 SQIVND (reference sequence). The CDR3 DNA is TGTGCCAGTACCCTTACAGGGCCGGACGCAGATACGCAGTATTTT. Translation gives CASTLTGPDADTQYF.

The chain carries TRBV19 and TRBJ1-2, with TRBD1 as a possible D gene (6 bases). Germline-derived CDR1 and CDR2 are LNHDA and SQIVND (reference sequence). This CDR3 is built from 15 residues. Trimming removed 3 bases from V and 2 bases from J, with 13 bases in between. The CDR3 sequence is CASSIRGTANYGYTF. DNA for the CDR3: TGTGCCAGTAGTATTAGGGGGACCGCCAACTATGGCTACACCTTC.

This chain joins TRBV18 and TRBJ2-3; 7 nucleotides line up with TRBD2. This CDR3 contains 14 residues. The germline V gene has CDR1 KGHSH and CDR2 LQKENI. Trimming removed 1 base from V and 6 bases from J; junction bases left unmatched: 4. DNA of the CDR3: TGTGCCAGCTCACCACTTTTAGCGGGCGATACGCAGTATTTT. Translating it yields CASSPLLAGDTQYF.

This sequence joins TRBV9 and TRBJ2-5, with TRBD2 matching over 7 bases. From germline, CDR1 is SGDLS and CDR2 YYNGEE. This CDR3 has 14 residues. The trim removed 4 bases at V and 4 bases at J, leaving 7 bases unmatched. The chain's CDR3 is CASSHRGGVETQYF. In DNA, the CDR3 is TGTGCCAGCAGCCACCGTGGGGGGGTAGAGACCCAGTACTTC. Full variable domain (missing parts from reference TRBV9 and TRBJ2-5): DSGVTQTPKHLITATGQRVTLRCSPRSGDLSVYWYQQSLDQGLQFLIQYYNGEERAKGNILERFSAQQFPDLHSELNLSSLELGDSALYFCASSHRGGVETQYFGPGTRLLVL.

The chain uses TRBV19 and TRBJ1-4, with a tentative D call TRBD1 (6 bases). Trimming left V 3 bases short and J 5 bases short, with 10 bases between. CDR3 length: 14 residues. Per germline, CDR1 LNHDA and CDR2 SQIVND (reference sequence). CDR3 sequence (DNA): TGTGCCAGTAGTATTGGACAGAGAAATGAAAAACTGTTTTTT. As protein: CASSIGQRNEKLFF.

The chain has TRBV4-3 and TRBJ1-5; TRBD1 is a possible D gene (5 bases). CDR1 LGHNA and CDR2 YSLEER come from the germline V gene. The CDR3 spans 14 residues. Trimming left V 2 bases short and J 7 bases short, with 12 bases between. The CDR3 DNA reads TGCGCCAGCAGCCAAATGATCAGGGTGCAGCCCCAGCATTTT. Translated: CASSQMIRVQPQHF.

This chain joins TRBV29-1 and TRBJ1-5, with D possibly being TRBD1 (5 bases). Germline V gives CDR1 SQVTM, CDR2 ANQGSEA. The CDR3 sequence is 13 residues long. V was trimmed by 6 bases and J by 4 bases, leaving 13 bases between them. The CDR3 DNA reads TGCAGCGTGCGGGACGGCTCAAATCAGCCCCAGCATTTT. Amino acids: CSVRDGSNQPQHF. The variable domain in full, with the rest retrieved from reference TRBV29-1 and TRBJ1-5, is SAVISQKPSRDICQRGTSLTIQCQVDSQVTMMFWYRQQPGQSLTLIATANQGSEATYESGFVIDKFPISRPNLTFSTLTVSNMSPEDSSIYLCSVRDGSNQPQHFGDGTRLSIL.

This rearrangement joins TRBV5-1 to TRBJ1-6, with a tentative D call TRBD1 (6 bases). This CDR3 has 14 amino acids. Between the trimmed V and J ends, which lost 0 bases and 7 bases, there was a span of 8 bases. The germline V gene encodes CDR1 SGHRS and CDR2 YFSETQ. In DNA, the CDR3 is TGCGCCAGCAGCTTGGCTCAGGGGAATTCACCCCTCCACTTT. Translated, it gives CASSLAQGNSPLHF.

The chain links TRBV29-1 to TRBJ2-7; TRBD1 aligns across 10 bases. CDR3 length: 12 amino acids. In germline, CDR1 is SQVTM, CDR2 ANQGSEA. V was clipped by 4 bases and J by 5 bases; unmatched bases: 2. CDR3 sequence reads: CSVGDRGHEQYF. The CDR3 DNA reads TGCAGCGTTGGGGACAGGGGTCACGAGCAGTACTTC.

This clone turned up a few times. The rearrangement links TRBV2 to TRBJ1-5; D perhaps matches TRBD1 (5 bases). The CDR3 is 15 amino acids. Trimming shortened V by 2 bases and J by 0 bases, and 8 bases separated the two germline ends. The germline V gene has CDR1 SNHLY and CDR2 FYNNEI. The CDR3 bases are TGTGCCAGCAGTGAATGGGGGGATAGCAATCAGCCCCAGCATTTT. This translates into CASSEWGDSNQPQHF.